The sequence of this TCR beta chain was determined in a study of OX40 agonist ivuxolimab in advanced cancers. Turning to the study itself: Patients were infused with ivuxolimab every 2 weeks at 0.01 to 10 mg/kg. One hepatocellular carcinoma and a couple of cutaneous melanoma patients partially responded. General study points: CD4+ and CD8+ T cells in blood underwent clonal expansion by week 6 at 0.1 to 3.0 mg/kg.

The CDR3 has 14 amino acids. CDR1 and CDR2 (germline): SGHTA, FQGNSA. V dropped 1 base and J dropped 4; count of bases not matched to a gene: 3. Data came from immunoSEQ multiplex PCR; TCRdb stores just in-frame clones and leaves some out. The table has 72,000 or so clones, roughly four fifths seen once. Collection of blood occurred at baseline, at cycle 4 day 1, and at cycle 7 day 1. A remark on this clone: What it binds is unknown.

The specimen was CD4+ or CD8+ T cells sorted from blood, collected in a trial of the OX40 agonist ivuxolimab. V usage is TRBV7-2 and J usage is TRBJ1-2; 7 nucleotides align to TRBD1. The receptor comes from an adult with an advanced solid tumor such as melanoma, head and neck, liver or kidney cancer. In DNA form, the CDR3 reads TGTGCCAGCAGCTTAGACAGGGGCCGCTATGGCTACACCTTC. As protein: CASSLDRGRYGYTF.